Listed below are T cell receptor beta chains from one sample, sequenced in a study of blood T cell repertoires in COVID-19. Profiled with immunoSEQ multiplex PCR; TCRdb holds only in-frame clones, not every one. The sample includes approximately 230,000 clones, more than 60% seen only once; the top ten take 4%. Specimen: peripheral blood. The receptor source for this set is a woman in her thirties or forties with active or convalescent COVID-19. The conserved cysteine and the conserved F or W are not part of the CDR3 here. D genes are given only for firm matches.

.	TRBV15	TRBJ2-7	ATSRDRSGYEQY
TRBD2	TRBV7-2	TRBJ2-5	ASSSRRGEETQY
.	TRBV24-1	TRBJ1-1	ATSDPAAGTEAF
.	TRBV13	TRBJ1-6	ASSFEPTYNSPLH
.	TRBV19	TRBJ2-6	ASRVSGANVLT
.	TRBV5-1	TRBJ2-1	ASSGRTGFSYNEQF
.	TRBV5-1	TRBJ1-2	ASSLEARYGYT
.	TRBV29-1	TRBJ1-2	SVEKENLPNYGYT
.	TRBV9	TRBJ1-3	ASSVSSRRGRSTIY
.	TRBV7-3	TRBJ2-1	ASSTGGPPLF
.	TRBV19	TRBJ1-3	ASSMPRAASGNTIY
TRBD1	TRBV10-3	TRBJ2-5	AISEPDRGSKETQY
TRBD1	TRBV15	TRBJ1-6	ATSPRNDRVNSPLH
TRBD1	TRBV2	TRBJ2-5	ASSGQSQETQY
TRBD1	TRBV30	TRBJ2-1	AWSLPGQGFSSYNEQF
.	TRBV5-8	TRBJ1-5	ASSLFRAFNQPQH